This T cell receptor (beta chain) appears in the sequencing data of a study of T cells after yellow fever vaccination. MiXCR was run by TCRdb on the 5' RACE reads, yielding one entry per CDR3 protein. The table has 250,000 to 300,000 distinct CDR3 sequences, 7.5% to 9.5% seen once. The CDR3 covers 14 residues. From germline, CDR1 is DFQATT and CDR2 SNEGSKA (reference sequence). V lost 6 bases to trimming and J lost 4 bases; unmatched junction nucleotides: 9. The sample was CD4+ T cells sorted from PBMCs, taken 5 days after the yellow fever booster vaccination. This receptor was taken from a man aged 18 to 30 who received the YFV17D yellow fever vaccine. J is TRBJ2-1 and V is TRBV20-1, with TRBD2 matching over 7 bases. CDR3 DNA sequence: TGCAGTGCACTAAGCGGGAACGGATACAATGAGCAGTTCTTC. Protein product: CSALSGNGYNEQFF.